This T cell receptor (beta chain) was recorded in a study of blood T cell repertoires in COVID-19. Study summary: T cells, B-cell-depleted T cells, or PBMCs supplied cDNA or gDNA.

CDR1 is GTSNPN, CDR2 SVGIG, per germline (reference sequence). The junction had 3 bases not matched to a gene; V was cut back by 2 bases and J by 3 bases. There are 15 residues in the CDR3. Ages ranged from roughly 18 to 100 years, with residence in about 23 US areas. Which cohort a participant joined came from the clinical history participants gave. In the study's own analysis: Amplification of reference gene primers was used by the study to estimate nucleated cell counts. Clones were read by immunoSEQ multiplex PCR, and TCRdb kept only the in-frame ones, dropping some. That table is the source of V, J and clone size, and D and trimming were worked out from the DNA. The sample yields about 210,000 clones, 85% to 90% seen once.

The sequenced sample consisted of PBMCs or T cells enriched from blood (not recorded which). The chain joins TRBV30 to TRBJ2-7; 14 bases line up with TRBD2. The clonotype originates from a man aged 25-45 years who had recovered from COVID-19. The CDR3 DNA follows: TGTGCCTGGAGTATAGGGACTAGCGGGAGCTACGAGCAGTACTTC. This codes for CAWSIGTSGSYEQYF.